What follows is one TCR beta chain and its context. The target antigen is unknown. Some clones are missing from TCRdb's copy, which holds only in-frame ones; the method was immunoSEQ multiplex PCR. The profile shows 70,000 to 100,000 clones, 65% to 85% of them singletons. The CDR3 length is 12 residues. CDR1 and CDR2 from the germline V gene are SGHDT and YYEEEE. V was shortened by 4 bases and J by 7 bases, with 8 bases between the two germline ends. The sample comes from a study of T cells in localized non-small cell lung cancer. Points from the study as a whole: Uninvolved adjacent lung showed higher T cell clonality than tumor. Greater T cell density in blood accompanied longer overall survival. Adjacent lung held a median roughly 56 of the top 100 tumor clones. Only one tumor region was sequenced, so heterogeneity remains possible.

The clonotype originates from a female donor older than 55 with stage I lung adenocarcinoma. The chain couples TRBV5-6 to TRBJ2-2; D gene ambiguous. This sample comprised peripheral blood, obtained before any cancer treatment. CDR3 DNA sequence: TGTGCCAGCAGCCCGAGCTTCGGGGAGCTGTTTTTT. Translating gives CASSPSFGELFF.